This T cell receptor (beta chain) stems from a study of CD8+ T cells in alopecia areata (dated by TCRdb to the late 2010s). Describing the broader study: Treated patients were enrolled in an open-label pilot trial of oral tofacitinib at 5 to 10 mg twice daily for moderate-to-severe alopecia areata. Tofacitinib was given for 6 to 18 months, followed by 6 months of follow-up off drug to assess delayed response and recurrence. The SALT score, which quantifies the percentage of affected scalp surface area, was used to measure disease severity in treated patients. In both human patients and the C3H/HeJ mouse model, the study applied high-throughput TCRbeta sequencing to look at T cell clonal expansion in alopecia areata. In humans, TCRbeta sequencing was performed on scalp tissue and on sorted CD4+ and CD8+ peripheral blood T cells from healthy controls and from patients with patchy or totalis/universalis alopecia areata. Biopsies were taken from tofacitinib-treated patients at baseline and again at 4 and 24 weeks into treatment, and several of those patients also had a later scalp biopsy. Clonality in the scalp was compared among normal scalp (n=4), patchy alopecia areata scalp (n=8), and alopecia totalis/universalis scalp (n=8). RNA was obtained with the PAXgene miRNA kit for fixed scalp, the miRNeasy kit for PBMCs, and the RNeasy kit for mouse skin. immunoSEQ multiplex PCR using 35 Vbeta forward primers and 13 Jbeta reverse primers was used to amplify TCRbeta CDR3 regions. Points the paper makes about the study in general: The treated cohort was small, with a single nonresponder, so links between baseline CD8+ expansion and response need larger studies. Shared TCR sequences between patients were less evident than in mice, which may be partly attributable to HLA diversity in the patient population. Compared with normal scalp, lesional scalp, particularly in alopecia totalis/universalis, had higher clonality and more expanded CD8+ clones, which suggests antigenic drive. Tofacitinib significantly decreased scalp clonality and the number of expanded CD8+ clones among the top 100 scalp clones. During tofacitinib treatment, many expanded lesional clones stuck around in both scalp and blood, and this persistence may partly explain why relapse happens after treatment is stopped. Unlike mouse skin, where gammadelta T cells dominate, normal human skin contains resident alphabeta T cells that get sequenced too, which complicates analysis of the scalp TCR repertoire.

About this clone: This receptor's antigen is unknown. The record has no base qualities; no much larger clone is one base away.

Library generation was performed with the immunoSEQ multiplex PCR assay. RNA was extracted from all samples and reverse transcribed into cDNA, which served as template for TCR sequencing. SuperScript III was used to make first-strand cDNA, primed with a 2:1 mix of oligo-dT and random hexamers. A synthetic immune receptor repertoire was used to measure amplification bias, and any remaining bias was corrected computationally. On the study's bioinformatics: Raw reads were preprocessed for error removal, and CDR3 was defined according to IMGT conventions as running from the conserved cysteine to phenylalanine. Clonality was computed by normalizing Shannon entropy by log2 of the number of productive unique TCRs and subtracting the result from 1. Whether scalp clones were CD4 or CD8 was inferred by matching scalp TCRbeta sequences against CD4 and CD8 repertoires sorted from blood. TCRdb took this table from immuneACCESS and kept in-frame rearrangements with V and J called. Such tables lack part of the clones; where checked against another copy, unresolved V genes explain under half of the gap, and the rest is unexplained. V and J calls and clone size follow that table, whereas D and trimming were derived from the DNA. For this sample the table gives 110,000 to 150,000 clones, of which roughly four fifths were detected only once. The ten top clones hold roughly 25% of the sample.

The intended sense of this specimen's time point label: about 4 weeks on oral tofacitinib. The sample's treatment or condition, from its label and the paper: oral pan-JAK inhibitor, 5-10 mg twice daily. From alopecia areata patients, peripheral blood was collected along with lesional scalp punch biopsies. After PBMCs were isolated by density centrifugation and stained for CD3, CD4 and CD8, a FACSAria was used to sort CD4+ and CD8+ T cells. Including the terminal cysteine and phenylalanine, the CDR3 comprises 14 residues. CDR3 DNA is the only sequence kept; it has 42 bases, read in frame from the first base. The germline ends are 8 bases apart after V is trimmed by 1 base and J by 1 base. CDR1 and CDR2 (MNHNS, SASEGT) derive from the germline V gene.

This clonotype was sampled from a human donor with alopecia areata. The source material was CD8+ T cells sorted from blood, sampled at week 4, from a patient treated with tofacitinib. Recombination connected TRBV6-1 to TRBJ2-7; there is no confident call for the D gene. The sequenced DNA is TGTGCCAGCAGTGAAGGCTCCAGTTCCTACGAGCAGTACTTC. The encoded protein is CASSEGSSSYEQYF.